The entry below gives a single T cell receptor beta chain sequence along with its context. Authors' data handling: Nucleated cell counts were estimated from reference gene primer amplification. The method was immunoSEQ multiplex PCR; TCRdb's version includes in-frame clones alone and lacks a portion of them. V, J and clone size reflect that table, while D and trimming were determined from the DNA. Here the sample spans more than 200,000 clones, 70% to 85% being singletons. This record belongs to a study of blood T cell repertoires in COVID-19. Looking at the study overall: The United States, Italy and Spain supplied acute and convalescent COVID-19 samples. Sample material is recorded as cDNA or gDNA derived from T cells, B-cell-depleted T cells, or PBMCs.

Trimming cost V 5 bases and J 8 bases, with 12 bases left between them. CDR3 length: 12 amino acids. Germline V gene lookup returns CDR1 SEHNR and CDR2 FQNEAQ (reference sequence). Source material: peripheral blood. The chain uses TRBV7-9 and TRBJ1-2; TRBD1 might be the D (6 bases). This clonotype was sampled from a woman aged 40-49 years who had recovered from COVID-19. The CDR3, as DNA: TGTGCCAGCAGCACCACAGGGACCGGCTACACCTTC. As protein: CASSTTGTGYTF.